Following are 24 T cell receptor beta chains from one sample sequenced in a study of CD8 T cells in ankylosing spondylitis (dated by TCRdb to between 2016 and 2019). The study at large found these results: A TCR beta motif of fewer than 10 highly homologous amino acid variants appeared characteristic of blood from ankylosing spondylitis patients.

The antigens for these receptors are not known. The library came from 5' RACE. Sequencing was carried out with an Illumina HiSeq 2500. TCRdb took the public reads, trimmed them with fastp at Q25, ran MiXCR for clone calling and kept in-frame beta chains. Rows matching on CDR3 protein sequence are summarized as one entry with the most common DNA and genes. The sample table holds fewer than 550,000 distinct CDR3 sequences, of which approximately 5.3% were seen once. The top ten constitute 3.5% of the sample. The sequencing input was blood, either unsorted or a sorted T cell fraction (not recorded which). These receptor sequences come from a male donor with ankylosing spondylitis.

In its sample, this clonotype was seen a few times. The chain carries TRBV4-3 and TRBJ2-1; 9 positions agree with TRBD2. Germline V gives CDR1 LGHNA, CDR2 YSLEER. Unmatched junction bases numbered 8, after V lost 1 base and J lost 7 bases. The CDR3 consists of 16 residues. CDR3 DNA sequence: TGCGCCAGCAGCCAAGGAGTAGCGGGAGTATGGAATGAGCAGTTCTTC. Protein sequence: CASSQGVAGVWNEQFF.

This clonotype was observed at least ten times. The gene calls are TRBV6-1 and TRBJ1-2; D uncertain. The CDR3 contains 13 residues. The V gene's germline CDR1 is MNHNS and CDR2 SASEGT. V was trimmed by 8 bases and J by 8 bases, leaving 18 bases between them. The CDR3 is CASRVSPRMGYTF. The CDR3, as DNA: TGTGCCAGCCGGGTCTCTCCTAGGATGGGCTACACCTTC.

This clonotype occurred many times. The genes are TRBV20-1 and TRBJ1-1, with TRBD1 matching over 7 bases. The CDR3 covers 11 residues. Per the germline V gene, CDR1 is DFQATT and CDR2 is SNEGSKA (reference sequence). The J segment lost 8 bases and the V segment lost 6 bases, leaving 6 bases of the junction unmatched. The CDR3 DNA reads as TGCAGTGCAAACAGGGGTGTAGAAGCTTTCTTT. Amino acids: CSANRGVEAFF.

This clonotype was counted at least ten times. This chain joins TRBV5-1 and TRBJ1-2; 7 bases align to TRBD1. This CDR3 contains 15 residues. Germline V gene sequence: CDR1 SGHRS, CDR2 YFSETQ. V was clipped by 4 bases and J by 14 bases; unmatched bases: 20. The CDR3 here is CASSTWTGRPPLYTF. In DNA, the CDR3 is TGCGCCAGCAGCACCTGGACAGGACGTCCCCCTCTTTATACCTTC. Full variable domain (remainder filled in from reference TRBV5-1 and TRBJ1-2): KAGVTQTPRYLIKTRGQQVTLSCSPISGHRSVSWYQQTPGQGLQFLFEYFSETQRNKGNFPGRFSGRQFSNSRSEMNVSTLELGDSALYLCASSTWTGRPPLYTFGSGTRLTVV.

The CDR3 DNA is TGTGCCAGCAGCTCCCTAACGGGAGGGCCCGTGGATACGCAGTATTTT. This translates into CASSSLTGGPVDTQYF. This chain uses TRBV7-9 with TRBJ2-3, with 8 bases identical to TRBD2. The CDR3 totals 16 residues. The ends lost 4 bases at V and 6 bases at J; junction bases unmatched: 12. Per the germline V gene, CDR1 is SEHNR and CDR2 is FQNEAQ (reference sequence).

This clonotype was observed at least ten times. Relative to the germline gene, one junction end is altered; a read error may explain this. The rearrangement uses TRBV5-1 and TRBJ1-1; 7 positions agree with TRBD1. Germline values: CDR1 SGHRS, CDR2 YFSETQ. This CDR3 has 14 residues. In nucleotides, the CDR3 is TGTGCCAGCAGCTCGGGACAGCCGAACACTGAAGCTTTCTTT. Amino acids: CASSSGQPNTEAFF.

Ten or more counts support this clonotype. The J gene is TRBJ2-1, the V gene TRBV27; 8 nucleotides agree with TRBD2. The length of the CDR3 is 14 residues. The V and J ends lost 8 bases and 9 bases, in that order; junction bases with no gene match: 12. Germline CDR1 reads MNHEY; CDR2 reads SMNVEV (reference sequence). The CDR3 region has the DNA TGTGCCAGCTTACTCGCGGGAGGTCCTGGTGAGCAGTTCTTC. Its protein product is CASLLAGGPGEQFF.

This clonotype was recorded many times. The chain combines TRBV10-3 with TRBJ2-3; D remains unclear. Trimming removed 0 bases from V and 4 bases from J, with 11 bases in between. This CDR3 contains 15 residues. Per germline, CDR1 ENHRY and CDR2 SYGVKD. The CDR3 region is CAISESWARADTQYF. The CDR3 DNA is TGTGCCATCAGTGAGTCGTGGGCGAGAGCAGATACGCAGTATTTT.

At least ten counts were recorded for this clonotype. The CDR3 is CASSLYGLAQETQYF. CDR3 nucleotide sequence: TGTGCCAGCAGCTTATATGGACTAGCGCAAGAGACCCAGTACTTC. This chain connects TRBV11-2 to TRBJ2-5; 9 positions agree with TRBD2. The CDR3 runs to 15 residues. CDR1 and CDR2 (germline): SGHAT, FQNNGV. The J segment lost 2 bases and the V segment lost 2 bases, leaving 3 bases of the junction unmatched.

This clonotype was observed at least ten times. The chain couples TRBV4-3 to TRBJ1-1, with D possibly matching TRBD1 (6 bases). V was trimmed by 0 bases and J by 0 bases, leaving 14 bases between them. Germline-derived CDR1 and CDR2 are LGHNA and YSLEER. This CDR3 comprises 17 residues. The CDR3 loop reads CASSQEAAGALNTEAFF. CDR3 DNA: TGCGCCAGCAGCCAAGAAGCTGCGGGGGCGTTGAACACTGAAGCTTTCTTT.

This clonotype occurred many times. V gene TRBV6-1 combines with J gene TRBJ1-1; TRBD1 agrees at 8 bases. Per the germline V gene, CDR1 is MNHNS and CDR2 is SASEGT. The CDR3 totals 14 residues. The junction had 7 bases not matched to a gene; V was cut back by 6 bases and J by 4 bases. DNA of the CDR3: TGTGCCAGCAGGCGACAGGGGAGGGGCACTGAAGCTTTCTTT. This sequence encodes CASRRQGRGTEAFF.

This clonotype was recorded many times. The rearrangement joins TRBV12-3 or TRBV12-4 to TRBJ2-5; TRBD2 aligns across 7 bases. The CDR3 has 14 amino acids. The V and J ends lost 3 bases and 5 bases, in that order; junction bases with no gene match: 6. CDR3 in DNA: TGTGCCAGCAGTTTGGGGGGGGGGAGCGAGACCCAGTACTTC. Translation gives CASSLGGGSETQYF.

This clonotype was detected many times. V is TRBV20-1 and J is TRBJ2-5, with a tentative D call TRBD2 (6 bases). The CDR3 covers 15 residues. Germline V gene lookup returns CDR1 DFQATT and CDR2 SNEGSKA (reference sequence). V lost 1 base, J lost 2 bases, and 14 bases lay in between. The CDR3 loop is CSARVARDFQETQYF. DNA for the CDR3: TGCAGTGCTAGAGTCGCTCGGGACTTTCAAGAGACCCAGTACTTC.

There are many counts of this clonotype. V is TRBV20-1 and J is TRBJ2-3; 7 bases align to TRBD1. Germline CDR1 is DFQATT and CDR2 is SNEGSKA (reference sequence). The CDR3 contains 15 residues. V shed 2 bases, J shed 2 bases, and the junction held 7 bases outside the gene matches. CDR3 region: CSARPQGQYTDTQYF. The CDR3 coding sequence is TGCAGTGCTAGACCACAGGGGCAATACACAGATACGCAGTATTTT.

This clonotype was detected many times. The chain links TRBV7-9 to TRBJ1-1; possibly TRBD1 for D (6 bases). The CDR3 has 14 residues. The germline CDR1 and CDR2 sequences are SEHNR and FQNEAQ (reference sequence). Trimming took 1 base from V and 6 from J, leaving 12 bases between them. CDR3 sequence (DNA): TGTGCCAGCAGCTTAGGAAGGGGGATCGCTGAAGCTTTCTTT. This translates into CASSLGRGIAEAFF.

This clonotype occurred a few times. The chain has TRBV4-3 and TRBJ1-3, with D hard to call. Germline lookup yields CDR1 LGHNA and CDR2 YSLEER. V was clipped by 2 bases and J by 2 bases, with 13 bases between them. This CDR3 comprises 16 residues. The CDR3 nucleotides are TGCGCCAGCAGCCAAAACGTCTGGAGTCCTGGAAACACCATATATTTT. Encoded protein: CASSQNVWSPGNTIYF.

This clonotype was counted at least ten times. The CDR3 region has the DNA TGTGCCAGCAGCGGGGAGCGGGCAGTTAGCAATCAGCCCCAGCATTTT. This codes for CASSGERAVSNQPQHF. This chain joins TRBV7-2 and TRBJ1-5, with unresolved D. Germline V CDR1 and CDR2: SGHTA, FQGNSA. The CDR3 is 16 amino acids. Trimming left V 5 bases short and J 0 bases short, with 14 bases between.

This clonotype was detected many times. The chain carries TRBV15 and TRBJ2-2; 8 nucleotides match TRBD1. Germline CDR1 LNHNV, CDR2 YYDKDF (reference sequence). The junction had 15 bases not matched to a gene; V was cut back by 8 bases and J by 4 bases. The CDR3 runs 17 residues. The DNA for the CDR3 is TGTGCCACCCTTAATCTTATCGGGACAGGATCCACCGGGGAGCTGTTTTTT. It is translated as CATLNLIGTGSTGELFF.

This clonotype was counted many times. The chain uses TRBV5-6 and TRBJ2-3, with 9 positions matching TRBD2. There are 16 residues in the CDR3. The junction had 10 bases not matched to a gene; V was cut back by 4 bases and J by 4 bases. CDR1 and CDR2 from the germline V gene are SGHDT and YYEEEE. The CDR3 sequence is CASSAPGTSSSDTQYF. The CDR3 nucleotides are TGTGCCAGCAGCGCCCCCGGGACTAGCAGTTCAGATACGCAGTATTTT.

This clonotype was observed at least ten times. The chain recombines TRBV7-2 with TRBJ1-1; TRBD1 is a possible D gene (6 bases). The CDR3 covers 15 residues. The germline gives CDR1 SGHTA, CDR2 FQGNSA. V lost 2 bases and J lost 0, with 10 bases in between. CDR3 sequence reads: CASSLQGFMNTEAFF. Here the CDR3 DNA reads TGTGCCAGCAGCTTACAGGGGTTCATGAACACTGAAGCTTTCTTT.

This rearrangement joins TRBV11-1 to TRBJ2-7; 9 positions agree with TRBD1. The CDR3 contains 15 residues. Per germline, CDR1 SGHAT and CDR2 FQDESV (reference sequence). V gave up 4 bases and J gave up 3 bases; unmatched junction bases: 7. The CDR3 protein is CASSYGTGLFYEQYF. DNA of the CDR3: TGTGCCAGCAGCTATGGGACAGGGCTTTTCTACGAGCAGTACTTC.

Many counts were recorded for this clonotype. This chain uses TRBV29-1 with TRBJ2-5; perhaps TRBD2 as D (6 bases). This CDR3 comprises 16 residues. Germline V gene data show CDR1 as SQVTM and CDR2 as ANQGSEA. Trimming shortened V by 6 bases and J by 2 bases, and 22 bases separated the two germline ends. The CDR3 sequence: CSVIFAGQGGQETQYF. CDR3 coding DNA: TGCAGCGTGATCTTTGCGGGGCAGGGTGGACAAGAGACCCAGTACTTC.

This clonotype was found many times. The V gene is TRBV5-5, the J gene TRBJ2-7; 10 positions match TRBD1. Germline loops: CDR1 SGHKS, CDR2 YYEKEE (reference sequence). The CDR3 loop spans 16 amino acids. With 2 bases clipped from V and 5 bases from J, the junction kept 10 bases outside the gene matches. CDR3 in amino acids: CASSLWDRGGFDEQYF. In DNA, the CDR3 is TGTGCCAGCAGCTTATGGGACAGGGGTGGCTTTGACGAGCAGTACTTC.

V is TRBV3-1 and J is TRBJ1-2; tentative D call: TRBD1 (5 bases). Per the germline V gene, CDR1 is LGHDT and CDR2 is YNNKEL (reference sequence). V lost 4 bases and J lost 8, with 20 bases in between. The CDR3 has 15 amino acids. The CDR3 DNA follows: TGTGCCAGCAGCCCTAGAGAGAAGGGGACGGGGGGCTACACCTTC. Its protein product is CASSPREKGTGGYTF. The whole variable domain, filled in from reference TRBV3-1 and TRBJ1-2, reads DTAVSQTPKYLVTQMGNDKSIKCEQNLGHDTMYWYKQDSKKFLKIMFSYNNKELIINETVPNRFSPKSPDKAHLNLHINSLELGDSAVYFCASSPREKGTGGYTFGSGTRLTVV.